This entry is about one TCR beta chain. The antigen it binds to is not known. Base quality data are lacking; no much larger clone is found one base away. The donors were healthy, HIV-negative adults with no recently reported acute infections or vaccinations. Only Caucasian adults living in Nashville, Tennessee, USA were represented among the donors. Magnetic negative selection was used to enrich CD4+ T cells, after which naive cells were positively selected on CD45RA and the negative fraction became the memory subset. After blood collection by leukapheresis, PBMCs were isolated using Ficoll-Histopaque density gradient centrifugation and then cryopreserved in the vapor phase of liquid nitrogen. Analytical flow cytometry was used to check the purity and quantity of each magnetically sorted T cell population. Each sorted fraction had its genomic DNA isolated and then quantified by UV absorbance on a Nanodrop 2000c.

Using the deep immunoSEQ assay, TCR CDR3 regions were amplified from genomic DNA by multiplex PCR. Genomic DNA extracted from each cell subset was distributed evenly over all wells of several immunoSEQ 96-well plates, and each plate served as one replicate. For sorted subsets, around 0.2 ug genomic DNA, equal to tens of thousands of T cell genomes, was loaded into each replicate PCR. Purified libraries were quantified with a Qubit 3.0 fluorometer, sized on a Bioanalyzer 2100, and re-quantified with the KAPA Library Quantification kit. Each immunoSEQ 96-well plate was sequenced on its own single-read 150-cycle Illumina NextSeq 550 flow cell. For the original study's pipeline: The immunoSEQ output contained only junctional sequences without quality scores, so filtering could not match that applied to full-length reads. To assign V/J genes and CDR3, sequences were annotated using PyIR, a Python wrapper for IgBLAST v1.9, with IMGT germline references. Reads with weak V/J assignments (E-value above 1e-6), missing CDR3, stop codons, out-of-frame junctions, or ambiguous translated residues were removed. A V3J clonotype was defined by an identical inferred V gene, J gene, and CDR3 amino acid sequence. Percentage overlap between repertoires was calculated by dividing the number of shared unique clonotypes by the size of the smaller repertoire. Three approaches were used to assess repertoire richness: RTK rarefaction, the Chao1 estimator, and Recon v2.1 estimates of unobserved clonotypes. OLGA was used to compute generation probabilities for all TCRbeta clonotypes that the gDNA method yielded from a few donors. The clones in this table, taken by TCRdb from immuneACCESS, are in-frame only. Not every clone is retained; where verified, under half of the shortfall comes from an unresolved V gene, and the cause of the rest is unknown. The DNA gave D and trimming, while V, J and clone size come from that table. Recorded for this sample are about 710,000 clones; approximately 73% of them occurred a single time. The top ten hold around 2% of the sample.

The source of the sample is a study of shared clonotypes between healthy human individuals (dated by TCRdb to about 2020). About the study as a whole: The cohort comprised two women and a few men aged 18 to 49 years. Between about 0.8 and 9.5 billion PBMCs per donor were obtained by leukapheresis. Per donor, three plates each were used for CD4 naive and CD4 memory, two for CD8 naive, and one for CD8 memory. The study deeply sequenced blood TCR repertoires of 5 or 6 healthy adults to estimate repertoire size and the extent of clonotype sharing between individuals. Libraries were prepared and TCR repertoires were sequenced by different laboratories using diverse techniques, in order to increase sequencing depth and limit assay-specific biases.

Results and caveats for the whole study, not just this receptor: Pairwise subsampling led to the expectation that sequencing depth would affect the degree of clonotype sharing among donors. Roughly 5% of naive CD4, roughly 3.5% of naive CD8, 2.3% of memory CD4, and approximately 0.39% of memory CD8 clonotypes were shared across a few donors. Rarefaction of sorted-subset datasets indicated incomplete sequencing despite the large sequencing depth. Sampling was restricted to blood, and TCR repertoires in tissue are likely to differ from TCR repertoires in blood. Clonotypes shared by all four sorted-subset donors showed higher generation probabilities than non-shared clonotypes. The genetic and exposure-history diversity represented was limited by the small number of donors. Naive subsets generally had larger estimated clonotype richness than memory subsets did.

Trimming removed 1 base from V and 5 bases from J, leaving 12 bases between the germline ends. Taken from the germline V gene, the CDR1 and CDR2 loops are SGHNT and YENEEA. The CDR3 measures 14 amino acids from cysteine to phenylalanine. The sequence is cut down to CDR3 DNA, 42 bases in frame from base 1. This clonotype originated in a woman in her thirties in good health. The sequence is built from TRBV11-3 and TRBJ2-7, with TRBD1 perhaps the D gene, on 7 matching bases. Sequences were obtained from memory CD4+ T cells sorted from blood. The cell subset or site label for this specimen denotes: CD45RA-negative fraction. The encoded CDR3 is CASSLGAGGHEQYF. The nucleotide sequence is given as TGTGCCAGCAGCTTAGGGGCAGGGGGGCACGAGCAGTACTTC.